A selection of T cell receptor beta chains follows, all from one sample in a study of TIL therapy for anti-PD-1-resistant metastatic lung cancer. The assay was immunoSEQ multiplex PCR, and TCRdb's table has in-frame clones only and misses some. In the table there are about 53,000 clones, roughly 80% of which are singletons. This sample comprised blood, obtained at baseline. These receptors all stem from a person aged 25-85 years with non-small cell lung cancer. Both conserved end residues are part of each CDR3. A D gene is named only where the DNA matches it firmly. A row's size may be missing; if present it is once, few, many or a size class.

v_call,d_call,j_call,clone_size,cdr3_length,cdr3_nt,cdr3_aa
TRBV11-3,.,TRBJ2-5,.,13,TGTGCCAGCAGCTCGCCGAGGCTGAGGGAGCAGTACTTC,CASSSPRLREQYF
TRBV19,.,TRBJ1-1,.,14,TGTGCCAGTACCCCCGGGACGGCGAACACTGAAGCTTTCTTT,CASTPGTANTEAFF
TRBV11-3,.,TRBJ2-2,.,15,TGTGCCAGCAGCCCTGGAGGGGTATGGACCGGGGAGCTGTTTTTT,CASSPGGVWTGELFF
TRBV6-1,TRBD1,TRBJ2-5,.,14,TGTGCCAGCAGTGAGGACAGGGGAAGAGAGACCCAGTACTTC,CASSEDRGRETQYF
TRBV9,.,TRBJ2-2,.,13,TGTGCCAGCAGCGTAATCCAGACCGGGGAGCTGTTTTTT,CASSVIQTGELFF
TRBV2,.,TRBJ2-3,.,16,TGTGCCAGCAGTGGCTTACCGGGACCCGACACAGATACGCAGTATTTT,CASSGLPGPDTDTQYF
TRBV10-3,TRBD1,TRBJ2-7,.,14,TGTGCCATAGCAGGGGGCTCGGGGGCCTACGAGCAGTACTTC,CAIAGGSGAYEQYF
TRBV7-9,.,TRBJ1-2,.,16,TGTGCCAGCAGCCTGAGCGGGACAACTGGTAACTATGGCTACACCTTC,CASSLSGTTGNYGYTF
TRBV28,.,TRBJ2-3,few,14,TGTGCCAGCAGTTTAGGGGACAGCACAGATACGCAGTATTTT,CASSLGDSTDTQYF
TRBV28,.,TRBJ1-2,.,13,TGTGCCAGCAGTTTATCAGGGGTCTTGGGCTACACCTTC,CASSLSGVLGYTF
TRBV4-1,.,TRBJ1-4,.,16,TGCGCCAGCAGCCAAGGGACCTTTGCAACTAATGAAAAACTGTTTTTT,CASSQGTFATNEKLFF
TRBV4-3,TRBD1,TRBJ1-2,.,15,TGCGCCAGCAGCCAAGACGCGACAGGGAACTATGGCTACACCTTC,CASSQDATGNYGYTF
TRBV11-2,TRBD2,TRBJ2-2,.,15,TGTGCCAGCAGCTTAAGCCTAGCGGGACAGCCGGAGCTGTTTTTT,CASSLSLAGQPELFF
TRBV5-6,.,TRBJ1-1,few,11,TGTGCCAGCAGCCAGAACACTGAAGCTTTCTTT,CASSQNTEAFF
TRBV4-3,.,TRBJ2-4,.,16,TGCGCCAGCAGCCCAGAGATATGGGGGGCCAAAAACATTCAGTACTTC,CASSPEIWGAKNIQYF
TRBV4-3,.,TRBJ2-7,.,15,TGCGCCAGCAGCCAAGCCTACCCAGGTTCCTACGAGCAGTACTTC,CASSQAYPGSYEQYF
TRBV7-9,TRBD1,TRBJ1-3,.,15,TGTGCCAGCAGCTTACAGGGGGCTACTGGAAACACCATATATTTT,CASSLQGATGNTIYF
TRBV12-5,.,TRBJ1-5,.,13,TGTGCTAGTGCCACCGTCGAGAATCAGCCCCAGCATTTT,CASATVENQPQHF
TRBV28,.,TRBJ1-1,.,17,TGTGCCAGCAGCCACGGTACCAGGGTTGATGGATCCACTGAAGCTTTCTTT,CASSHGTRVDGSTEAFF
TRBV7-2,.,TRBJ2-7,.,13,TGTGCCAGCAGCGTAGCCCCAGGGATCGAGCAGTACTTC,CASSVAPGIEQYF
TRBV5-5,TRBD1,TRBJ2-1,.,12,TGTGCCAGCAGCTTGTTGGGGACAGTCGGGTTCTTC,CASSLLGTVGFF
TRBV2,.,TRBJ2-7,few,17,TGTGCCAGCAGTGAAGACGGGGTTAGCAGGAGCGGCTACGAGCAGTACTTC,CASSEDGVSRSGYEQYF
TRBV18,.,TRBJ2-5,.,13,TGTGCCAGCTCACCAGGAGGTCAAGAGACCCAGTACTTC,CASSPGGQETQYF
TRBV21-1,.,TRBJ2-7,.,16,TGTGCCAGCAGCAGGGGCTTGAGGGGAAATGGCGACGAGCAGTACTTC,CASSRGLRGNGDEQYF
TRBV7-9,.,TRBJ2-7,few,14,TGTGCCAGCAGCTTGAGTGGTCTAAACATCGAGCAGTACTTC,CASSLSGLNIEQYF
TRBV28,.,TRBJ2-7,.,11,TGTGCCAGCAGTTTGGTTTACGAGCAGTACTTC,CASSLVYEQYF
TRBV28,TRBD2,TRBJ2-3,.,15,TGTGCCAGCAGCCTTAGCGGGACGACGGGAGATACGCAGTATTTT,CASSLSGTTGDTQYF
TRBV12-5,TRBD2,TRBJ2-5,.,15,TGTGCTAGTGGTTTGGCTCCGGGACTAGTCGAGACCCAGTACTTC,CASGLAPGLVETQYF
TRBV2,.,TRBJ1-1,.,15,TGTGCCAGCAGTGCTGACCACAAGCGGAACACTGAAGCTTTCTTT,CASSADHKRNTEAFF
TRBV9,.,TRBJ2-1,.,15,TGTGCCAGCAGCGTTCTAGGGAGCTCCTACAATGAGCAGTTCTTC,CASSVLGSSYNEQFF
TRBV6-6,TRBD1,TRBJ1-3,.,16,TGTGCCAGCAGTACGGGACAGGGGTTCTCTGGAAACACCATATATTTT,CASSTGQGFSGNTIYF
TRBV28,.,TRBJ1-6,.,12,TGTGCCAGCAGGCGGGTTAATTCACCCCTCCACTTT,CASRRVNSPLHF
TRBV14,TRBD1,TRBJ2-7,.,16,TGTGCCAGCAGCCAAGACCAGACAGGGCCGACCTACGAGCAGTACTTC,CASSQDQTGPTYEQYF
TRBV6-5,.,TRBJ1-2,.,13,TGTGCCAGCAGTCCTCAGGACTTCTATGGCTACACCTTC,CASSPQDFYGYTF
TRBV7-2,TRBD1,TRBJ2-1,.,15,TGTGCCAGCAGCTTGGACAGGGACGTAGCCCATGAGCAGTTCTTC,CASSLDRDVAHEQFF
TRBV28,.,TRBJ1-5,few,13,TGTGCCAGCCAACTCGGGGCGGATCAGCCCCAGCATTTT,CASQLGADQPQHF
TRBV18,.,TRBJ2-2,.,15,TGTGCCAGCTCCCTCCGACAGGATGGGGCCGGGGAGCTGTTTTTT,CASSLRQDGAGELFF
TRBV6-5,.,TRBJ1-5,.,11,TGTGCCAGCGGACAGAATCAGCCCCAGCATTTT,CASGQNQPQHF
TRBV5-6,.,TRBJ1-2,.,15,TGTGCCAGCAGCTCCTCCGGGACTCTTAACTATGGCTACACCTTC,CASSSSGTLNYGYTF
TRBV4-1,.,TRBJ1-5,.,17,TGCGCCAGCAGCCAAGGCGACTGGCCCTATAGCAATCAGCCCCAGCATTTT,CASSQGDWPYSNQPQHF
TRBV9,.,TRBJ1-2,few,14,TGTGCCAGCAGCCCTCGTGGGGAGAGGGGCGGCTACACCTTC,CASSPRGERGGYTF
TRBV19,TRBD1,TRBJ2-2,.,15,TGTGCCAGTAGCCTGGACAGGGTCGGAACCGGGGAGCTGTTTTTT,CASSLDRVGTGELFF
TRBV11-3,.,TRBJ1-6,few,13,TGTGCCAGCAGCCCTGTCGAATTTTCACCCCTCCACTTT,CASSPVEFSPLHF
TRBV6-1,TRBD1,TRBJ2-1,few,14,TGTGCCAGCAAACAGGGGGCCTCCTACAATGAGCAGTTCTTC,CASKQGASYNEQFF
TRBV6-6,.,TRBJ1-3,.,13,TGTGCCAGCAGTACACCCCCCGACACGGTCGGATATTTT,CASSTPPDTVGYF
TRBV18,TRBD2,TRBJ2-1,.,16,TGTGCCAGCTCATCGTCTAGCGGGAGGACTTACAATGAGCAGTTCTTC,CASSSSSGRTYNEQFF
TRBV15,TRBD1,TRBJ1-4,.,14,TGTGCCACCAGCAGAGATCCGACAGGGGTAAAACTGTTTTTT,CATSRDPTGVKLFF
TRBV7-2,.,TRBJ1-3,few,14,TGTGCCAGCAGCTTCCAGAAGACTGGAAACACCATATATTTT,CASSFQKTGNTIYF
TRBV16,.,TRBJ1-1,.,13,TGTGCCAGCAAATCCGATCAGGGTACTGAAGCTTTCTTT,CASKSDQGTEAFF
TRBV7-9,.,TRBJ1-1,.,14,TGTGCCAGCAGCGTCTGGACAGTGAACACTGAAGCTTTCTTT,CASSVWTVNTEAFF
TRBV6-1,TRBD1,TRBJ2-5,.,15,TGTGCCAGCAAAAGAGGACAGGTTTACCAAGAGACCCAGTACTTC,CASKRGQVYQETQYF
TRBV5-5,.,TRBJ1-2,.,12,TGTGCCAGCAGCCCGGGAGTCTATGGCTACACCTTC,CASSPGVYGYTF
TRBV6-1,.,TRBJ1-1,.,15,TGTGCCAGCAGCTCCCCGGTGGGTTCGAACACTGAAGCTTTCTTT,CASSSPVGSNTEAFF